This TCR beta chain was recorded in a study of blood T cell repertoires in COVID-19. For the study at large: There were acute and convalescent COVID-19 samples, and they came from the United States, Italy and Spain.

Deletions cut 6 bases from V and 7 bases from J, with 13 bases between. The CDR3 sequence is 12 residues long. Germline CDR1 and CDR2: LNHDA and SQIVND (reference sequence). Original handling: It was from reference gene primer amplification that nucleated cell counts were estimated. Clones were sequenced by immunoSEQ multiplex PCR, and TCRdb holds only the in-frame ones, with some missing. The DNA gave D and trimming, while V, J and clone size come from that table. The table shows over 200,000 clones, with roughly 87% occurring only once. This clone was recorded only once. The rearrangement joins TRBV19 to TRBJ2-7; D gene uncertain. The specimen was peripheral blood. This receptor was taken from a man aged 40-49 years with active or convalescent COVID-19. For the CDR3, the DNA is TGTGCCAGTAGCTACCCAGGCTATGAGCAGTACTTC. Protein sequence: CASSYPGYEQYF.